These 5 T cell receptor beta chains came from one sample sequenced in a study of early T cells in non-severe SARS-CoV-2 infection (dated by TCRdb to about 2021). The library relied on 5' RACE. Sequencing used a NextSeq 500. TCRdb reanalyzed the raw reads on its own, using fastp at Q25 for trimming and MiXCR for clone calling, and kept in-frame beta chains. For every CDR3 protein sequence, its rows merge into one entry that carries the most common genes and DNA. Across this sample there are about 26,000 distinct CDR3 sequences, with roughly 5.3% seen only once. Around 4% of the sample is in the top ten clones. The sample was whole blood. Source of these receptors: an adult who was a healthcare worker with PCR-confirmed SARS-CoV-2 infection or an uninfected control (not recorded which).

At least ten counts were recorded for this clonotype. V is TRBV6-4 and J is TRBJ1-6; D gene uncertain. The CDR3 contains 16 residues. Per germline, CDR1 MRHNA and CDR2 SNTAGT. The V end was cut by 4 bases, the J end by 0 bases, with 10 bases between. The CDR3 loop reads CASSAEFLSYNSPLHF. The CDR3 bases are TGTGCCAGCAGTGCGGAGTTTCTCTCCTATAATTCACCCCTCCACTTT.

This clonotype was seen many times. The chain recombines TRBV2 with TRBJ1-2, with TRBD1 as a possible D gene (6 bases). Germline loops: CDR1 SNHLY, CDR2 FYNNEI. The CDR3 contains 14 residues. V shed 5 bases and J shed 3 bases, with 13 bases lying between them. The CDR3 DNA is TGTGCCAGCAGTCGGGACACTCAAGACTATGGCTACACCTTC. Residues: CASSRDTQDYGYTF.

This clonotype has ten or more counts. The V call is TRBV15, the J call TRBJ1-1; no firm D call. This CDR3 is 14 amino acids long. Trimming stripped 1 base from V and 1 base from J, with 7 bases between. The germline gives CDR1 LNHNV, CDR2 YYDKDF (reference sequence). The CDR3 nucleotides are TGTGCCACCAGCAGAGGGTGGGGGAACACTGAAGCTTTCTTT. As protein: CATSRGWGNTEAFF.

This clonotype was observed a handful of times. The chain combines TRBV10-3 with TRBJ2-5; no firm D call. The CDR3 extends over 11 amino acids. The germline V gene has CDR1 ENHRY and CDR2 SYGVKD. V was trimmed by 9 bases and J by 1 base, leaving 6 bases between them. As DNA, the CDR3 is TGTGCCATATCGGTCCAAGAGACCCAGTACTTC. This translates into CAISVQETQYF.

This clonotype was observed at least ten times. The CDR3 sequence: CASSEQGGRTDTQYF. The CDR3 bases are TGTGCCAGCAGTGAGCAAGGGGGCCGCACAGATACGCAGTATTTT. The V gene is TRBV6-1, the J gene TRBJ2-3; 7 positions agree with TRBD1. The V gene end was trimmed by 3 bases and the J gene end by 1 base; junction bases not matched to a gene: 4. Germline loops: CDR1 MNHNS, CDR2 SASEGT. CDR3 length equals 15 residues.